Below, one TCR beta chain is given with its context. What it binds is unknown. TCRdb itself ran the reads through MiXCR, one entry per CDR3 protein. The data hold under 350,000 distinct CDR3 sequences, with over 7.5% observed a single time. The germline CDR1 and CDR2 sequences are SQVTM and ANQGSEA. The V segment lost 0 bases and the J segment 4 bases; nucleotides outside the gene matches: 2. CDR3 length equals 13 residues. The data derive from a study of T cell repertoires in cytomegalovirus infection. Across the study: Through public TCR beta signatures, both CMV infection and matching HLA type were indicated.

Points from the study as a whole: CMV carriers with the relevant HLA were identified by cumulative public TCR beta family frequency. The study found HLA-C-restricted CMV-specific TCR beta clonotypes dominating the ex vivo response.

This TCR was recovered from a human donor in good health (CMV status not recorded). Some clones in this sample may be carry-over from other donors' samples. The rearrangement links TRBV29-1 to TRBJ2-7, with TRBD1 identical over 8 bases. Sequenced input: PBMCs. For the CDR3, the DNA is TGCAGCGTTGAAGAGAGACAGGGGTACGAGCAGTACTTC. Translation gives CSVEERQGYEQYF.